Listed here is a single TCR beta chain. This specimen comes from a study of blood T cell repertoires in COVID-19. Study information: Material from acute and convalescent COVID-19 was sourced from the United States, Italy and Spain. From T cells, B-cell-depleted T cells, or PBMCs came the material, which was cDNA or gDNA.

In the authors' workflow: From reference gene primer amplification, estimates of nucleated cell counts were derived. The assay was immunoSEQ multiplex PCR, and TCRdb's table has in-frame clones only and misses some. The V and J calls and clone size come from that table; D and trimming were worked out from the DNA. The sample records 95,000 to 110,000 clones, 91% being singletons. This CDR3 has 16 amino acids. Trimming cost V 0 bases and J 4 bases, with 14 bases left between them. Germline V gene lookup returns CDR1 LGHDT and CDR2 YNNKEL (reference sequence). Material: peripheral blood. The sequence was obtained from a human donor in a cohort sampled during active COVID-19. This rearrangement joins TRBV3-1 (or the pseudogene TRBV3-2) to TRBJ2-3; D is perhaps TRBD1 (5 bases). DNA of the CDR3: TGTGCCAGCAGCCAAGATTATGCCTGGGGCCCAGATACGCAGTATTTT. Translated, it gives CASSQDYAWGPDTQYF.